The 21 T cell receptor beta chains presented below share a single source sample, sequenced in a study of long-term antiretroviral therapy in people with HIV. They ran version v3.0 of the immunoSEQ assay at survey level. Generated by immunoSEQ multiplex PCR, the TCRdb table keeps only in-frame clones and is missing some. Counted here are tens of thousands of clones, 95% occurring once; the ten biggest clones make up around 3%. The material sequenced was unsorted PBMCs, taken 5.3 years after starting antiretroviral therapy. The origin of the receptors is a man aged 50 or older with HIV.

The chain employs TRBV11-2 and TRBJ2-7; D may be TRBD1 (5 bases). The V gene lost 0 bases and the J gene lost 3 bases, with 12 bases spanning the gap. The CDR3 totals 15 residues. CDR1 is SGHAT and CDR2 is FQNNGV in the germline V gene. The CDR3: CASSLDEGVRYEQYF. For the CDR3, the DNA is TGTGCCAGCAGCTTAGACGAAGGGGTGCGCTACGAGCAGTACTTC.

Comments on this clone: The germline gene is not matched at one end of the junction; a read error may be the cause. The chain uses TRBV7-9 and TRBJ2-7; 7 nucleotides align to TRBD1. There are 11 residues in the CDR3. Germline CDR1 is SEHNR and CDR2 is FQNEAQ (reference sequence). This chain's CDR3 is CASSKAGGVHF. CDR3 nucleotide sequence: TGTGCCAGCAGCAAAGCAGGGGGAGTGCACTTC.

The chain carries TRBV5-1 and TRBJ2-7; the match to TRBD1 covers 7 bases. CDR3 length: 14 residues. CDR1 and CDR2 from the germline V gene are SGHRS and YFSETQ. The V segment lost 2 bases and the J segment 5 bases; nucleotides outside the gene matches: 7. In nucleotides, the CDR3 is TGCGCCAGCAGCTTACTGACAGGGAACAACGAGCAGTACTTC. Protein product: CASSLLTGNNEQYF. Full variable domain (missing parts from reference TRBV5-1 and TRBJ2-7): KAGVTQTPRYLIKTRGQQVTLSCSPISGHRSVSWYQQTPGQGLQFLFEYFSETQRNKGNFPGRFSGRQFSNSRSEMNVSTLELGDSALYLCASSLLTGNNEQYFGPGTRLTVT.

This chain links TRBV19 with TRBJ1-1; perhaps TRBD1 as D (5 bases). There are 13 residues in the CDR3. The V gene's germline CDR1 is LNHDA and CDR2 SQIVND (reference sequence). V lost 5 bases and J 2 bases, leaving 9 bases between the germline ends. The CDR3 DNA reads TGTGCCAGTAGTCAGGGAATCAACACTGAAGCTTTCTTT. Its protein product is CASSQGINTEAFF.

The chain links TRBV19 to TRBJ2-7, with TRBD1 matching over 9 bases. CDR3 length: 14 residues. Trimming removed 1 base from V and 3 bases from J; junction bases left unmatched: 1. CDR1 and CDR2 (germline): LNHDA, SQIVND (reference sequence). CDR3 protein: CASSIATGGYEQYF. DNA of the CDR3: TGTGCCAGTAGTATAGCGACAGGGGGCTACGAGCAGTACTTC.

V usage is TRBV29-1 and J usage is TRBJ2-2; the match to TRBD1 covers 12 bases. Germline CDR1 reads SQVTM; CDR2 reads ANQGSEA. V was pared by 7 bases and J by 6 bases, with 6 bases of the junction left unmatched. The CDR3 runs 14 residues. CDR3 sequence reads: CSGRDRGLAGELFF. The CDR3 DNA sequence: TGCAGCGGCCGGGACAGGGGGCTTGCCGGGGAGCTGTTTTTT.

The chain has TRBV6-1 and TRBJ2-7; possible D gene TRBD1, 6 bases. The germline CDR1 and CDR2 sequences are MNHNS and SASEGT. This CDR3 has 12 amino acids. V was clipped by 5 bases and J by 10 bases, with 15 bases between them. The CDR3 reads CASSPTGLVQYF. CDR3 DNA sequence: TGTGCCAGCAGTCCCACAGGGCTGGTCCAGTACTTC.

The J gene is TRBJ1-2, the V gene TRBV7-8; 11 nucleotides align to TRBD1. The CDR3 has 14 residues. Germline V CDR1 and CDR2: SGHVS, FQNEAQ. Unmatched junction bases numbered 5, after V lost 5 bases and J lost 6 bases. The CDR3 loop reads CASSPGQGANGYTF. The DNA of the CDR3 is TGTGCCAGCAGCCCAGGACAGGGGGCGAATGGCTACACCTTC.

V is TRBV27 and J is TRBJ2-2; tentatively, D is TRBD1 (6 bases). Germline values: CDR1 MNHEY, CDR2 SMNVEV (reference sequence). The V gene lost 5 bases and the J gene lost 5 bases, with 9 bases spanning the gap. The CDR3 runs 13 residues. In DNA, the CDR3 is TGTGCCAGCAGTATCACAGGGACCGGGGAGCTGTTTTTT. Translated: CASSITGTGELFF.

The V and J genes are TRBV6-5 and TRBJ2-3; 12 bases line up with TRBD1. Germline-derived CDR1 and CDR2 are MNHEY and SVGAGI. This CDR3 region has 14 residues. V lost 6 bases to trimming and J lost 4 bases; unmatched junction nucleotides: 2. CDR3 in DNA: TGTGCCAGCAGCGGGACAGGGGGCGCAGATACGCAGTATTTT. Its protein product is CASSGTGGADTQYF.

In this sample, this clone turned up once. The chain is built from TRBV5-1 and TRBJ1-1; tentative D call: TRBD1 (5 bases). Per germline, CDR1 SGHRS and CDR2 YFSETQ. Deletions cut 4 bases from V and 5 bases from J, with 21 bases between. The CDR3 is 16 amino acids. The CDR3 DNA sequence: TGCGCCAGCAGCAGCCTCCCCGGGGGTAGTAATACTGAAGCTTTCTTT. This sequence encodes CASSSLPGGSNTEAFF.

This clone showed up just once. This sequence joins TRBV6-5 and TRBJ1-1; D perhaps matches TRBD1 (5 bases). CDR3 length: 15 amino acids. Trimming removed 2 bases from V and 3 bases from J, with 13 bases in between. Looked up from germline, CDR1 is MNHEY and CDR2 is SVGAGI. CDR3 region: CASSYKGRWDTEAFF. CDR3 bases: TGTGCCAGCAGTTACAAGGGGCGGTGGGACACTGAAGCTTTCTTT.

The rearrangement links TRBV5-4 to TRBJ2-5, with D possibly being TRBD2 (6 bases). Germline V CDR1 and CDR2: SGHNT, YYREEE (reference sequence). The CDR3 loop spans 14 amino acids. V shed 9 bases and J shed 5 bases, with 20 bases lying between them. Here the CDR3 reads CATRLDYFPETQYF. The CDR3 DNA sequence: TGTGCCACACGGTTGGACTACTTTCCGGAGACCCAGTACTTC.

CDR3 nucleotide sequence: TGTGCCAGCAGCTTGCTGCTAGGCCTTTCCACTGAAGCTTTCTTT. Translation: CASSLLLGLSTEAFF. V and J are TRBV5-5 and TRBJ1-1; D gene unclear. V dropped 1 base and J dropped 4 bases, with 14 bases sitting between them. Germline values: CDR1 SGHKS, CDR2 YYEKEE (reference sequence). The CDR3 is 15 amino acids.

The chain couples TRBV18 to TRBJ1-6, with D uncertain. Germline CDR1 KGHSH, CDR2 LQKENI. The CDR3 runs 12 residues. V gave up 2 bases and J gave up 7 bases, with 3 bases separating them. The CDR3 DNA reads as TGTGCCAGCTCACCAGGGAATTCACCCCTCCACTTT. Protein sequence: CASSPGNSPLHF.

CDR3 sequence: CATSRGGTDTQYF. The CDR3 nucleotides are TGTGCCACCAGCAGAGGGGGCACAGATACGCAGTATTTT. The gene calls are TRBV15 and TRBJ2-3, with D unresolved. CDR1 and CDR2 (germline): LNHNV, YYDKDF (reference sequence). Deletions cut 1 base from V and 1 base from J, with 3 bases between. The length of the CDR3 is 13 residues.

The rearrangement joins TRBV7-9 to TRBJ2-1; 10 positions agree with TRBD2. The V gene end was trimmed by 4 bases and the J gene end by 0 bases; junction bases not matched to a gene: 3. Per germline, CDR1 SEHNR and CDR2 FQNEAQ (reference sequence). The CDR3 spans 16 residues. The CDR3 here is CASSSSSGSSYNEQFF. The CDR3 DNA follows: TGTGCCAGCAGCTCCTCTAGCGGGAGCTCCTACAATGAGCAGTTCTTC. Together with reference TRBV7-9 and TRBJ2-1, the CDR3 gives the full variable domain: DTGVSQNPRHKITKRGQNVTFRCDPISEHNRLYWYRQTLGQGPEFLTYFQNEAQLEKSRLLSDRFSAERPKGSFSTLEIQRTEQGDSAMYLCASSSSSGSSYNEQFFGPGTRLTVL.

The rearrangement links TRBV27 to TRBJ1-6, with a possible D match to TRBD1 (6 bases). Per germline, CDR1 MNHEY and CDR2 SMNVEV (reference sequence). This CDR3 spans 15 amino acids. V was trimmed by 3 bases and J by 5 bases, leaving 11 bases between them. The CDR3 DNA sequence: TGTGCCAGCAGTTTCAGACAGGTAGATAATTCACCCCTCCACTTT. Amino acids: CASSFRQVDNSPLHF.

CDR3 nucleotides: TGTGCCAGCAGCTTAAGATTTCTCGGCAGCAGCTCCTATAATTCACCCCTCCACTTT. This translates into CASSLRFLGSSSYNSPLHF. The V gene is TRBV11-2, the J gene TRBJ1-6; D remains ambiguous. V was pared by 2 bases and J by 0 bases, with 17 bases between. Germline lookup yields CDR1 SGHAT and CDR2 FQNNGV. This CDR3 has 19 amino acids.

The chain combines TRBV27 with TRBJ1-5; D uncertain. From germline, CDR1 is MNHEY and CDR2 SMNVEV (reference sequence). The length of the CDR3 is 16 residues. Trimming shortened V by 6 bases and J by 0 bases, and 15 bases separated the two germline ends. CDR3 DNA sequence: TGTGCCAGCAGCCCAGGCTGGCAGCCTAGCAATCAGCCCCAGCATTTT. Amino acid sequence: CASSPGWQPSNQPQHF.

The V call is TRBV9, the J call TRBJ1-6; 9 nucleotides match TRBD1. Unmatched junction bases numbered 9, after V lost 4 bases and J lost 4 bases. There are 17 residues in the CDR3. Germline assignment: CDR1 SGDLS and CDR2 YYNGEE. The CDR3 DNA follows: TGTGCCAGCAGCAAGGACAGGGGAGGAGCGTATAATTCACCCCTCCACTTT. This translates into CASSKDRGGAYNSPLHF.